The sequence of this T cell receptor (beta chain) was determined in a study of blood T cell repertoires in COVID-19. Study-wide background: The study drew acute and convalescent COVID-19 samples from the United States, Italy and Spain.

The junction had 4 bases not matched to a gene; V was cut back by 8 bases and J by 0 bases. The germline CDR1 and CDR2 sequences are SNHLY and FYNNEI. This CDR3 contains 14 residues. Grouping used clinical history reported by participants in a survey and questionnaire. Generated by immunoSEQ multiplex PCR, the TCRdb table keeps only in-frame clones and is missing some. There are 200,000 or so clones in the sample; approximately 92% occur only once, and more than 3% lies in the top ten. The sample comprised PBMCs or T cells enriched from blood (not recorded which). The V call is TRBV2, the J call TRBJ2-7; 10 bases line up with TRBD2. The sequence was obtained from a woman aged 18-29 years in a cohort exposed to, infected with or recovered from COVID-19 (not recorded which). CDR3 amino acids: CASEGLAASYEQYF. CDR3 bases: TGTGCCAGCGAAGGACTAGCGGCCTCCTACGAGCAGTACTTC.